The 19 T cell receptor beta chains listed next were all sequenced from one sample in a study of spatial heterogeneity in lung cancer. Time point here: sample taken at primary tumor resection. One entry per CDR3 protein results from TCRdb running MiXCR on the 5' RACE reads. This table holds over 6,000 distinct CDR3 sequences, approximately 9.9% found once. The sequencing used normal lung tissue next to the tumor, collected at surgery. Receptor source: a male donor with early-stage non-small cell lung cancer.

This clonotype was picked up many times. The genes are TRBV12-3 or TRBV12-4 and TRBJ2-7; TRBD1 aligns across 7 bases. The ends lost 5 bases at V and 6 bases at J; junction bases unmatched: 1. CDR3 length equals 11 residues. The CDR3 protein is CASSDRVEQYF. For the CDR3, the DNA is TGTGCCAGCAGTGACAGGGTCGAGCAGTACTTC.

This clonotype came up many times. The chain has TRBV7-9 and TRBJ2-2; no reliable D call. The CDR3 has 15 amino acids. Germline values: CDR1 SEHNR, CDR2 FQNEAQ (reference sequence). Deletions cut 2 bases from V and 4 bases from J, with 11 bases between. CDR3 sequence (DNA): TGTGCCAGCAGCTTAAAGGACCCAGGCACCGGGGAGCTGTTTTTT. Translation: CASSLKDPGTGELFF.

This clonotype was found many times. The chain recombines TRBV29-1 with TRBJ1-5, with D perhaps matching TRBD1 (6 bases). CDR1 is SQVTM, CDR2 ANQGSEA, per germline. This CDR3 contains 14 residues. The V end was cut by 8 bases, the J end by 3 bases, with 17 bases between. The CDR3 coding sequence is TGCAGCACGTCACAGGGTGGCAACAATCAGCCCCAGCATTTT. Its protein is CSTSQGGNNQPQHF.

The table lists this clonotype with many counts. The CDR3 coding sequence is TGTGCCACCAGCAGGCTGACAGGGAAGATAGACAATGAGCAGTTCTTC. Translating gives CATSRLTGKIDNEQFF. The gene calls are TRBV15 and TRBJ2-1, with 7 positions matching TRBD1. The germline V gene has CDR1 LNHNV and CDR2 YYDKDF (reference sequence). The junction had 10 bases not matched to a gene; V was cut back by 3 bases and J by 5 bases. The length of the CDR3 is 16 residues. Combining the CDR3 with reference TRBV15 and TRBJ2-1 gives the whole variable domain DAMVIQNPRYQVTQFGKPVTLSCSQTLNHNVMYWYQQKSSQAPKLLFHYYDKDFNNEADTPDNFQSRRPNTSFCFLDIRSPGLGDTAMYLCATSRLTGKIDNEQFFGPGTRLTVL.

The V and J genes are TRBV18 and TRBJ1-1; no reliable D call. The V gene's germline CDR1 is KGHSH and CDR2 LQKENI. CDR3 length: 13 residues. Trimming shortened V by 3 bases and J by 1 base, and 6 bases separated the two germline ends. The CDR3 region is CASSPTENTEAFF. Written as DNA, the CDR3 is TGTGCCAGCTCACCGACGGAGAACACTGAAGCTTTCTTT.

In its sample, this clonotype was seen many times. This sequence joins TRBV7-2 and TRBJ2-3; D is undetermined. Deletions cut 3 bases from V and 0 bases from J, with 10 bases between. The germline gives CDR1 SGHTA, CDR2 FQGNSA. The length of the CDR3 is 15 residues. The CDR3 loop is CASSLSVTSTDTQYF. The CDR3 DNA is TGTGCCAGCAGCTTGAGTGTTACTAGCACAGATACGCAGTATTTT.

The V gene is TRBV7-2, the J gene TRBJ2-4; 10 positions agree with TRBD2. The CDR3 has 17 amino acids. CDR1 and CDR2 from the germline V gene are SGHTA and FQGNSA. V gave up 0 bases and J gave up 1 base; unmatched junction bases: 3. The CDR3 nucleotides read TGTGCCAGCAGCTTAGCTCCTAGCGGGGGTGCCAAAAACATTCAGTACTTC. Residues: CASSLAPSGGAKNIQYF.

This clonotype showed up many times. The chain employs TRBV4-1 and TRBJ1-2, with D perhaps matching TRBD1 (5 bases). V lost 0 bases to trimming and J lost 3 bases, with 14 bases between them. Germline V gene sequence: CDR1 MGHRA, CDR2 YSYEKL. This CDR3 has 16 residues. The CDR3 sequence is CASSQDEEGRDYGYTF. The DNA of the CDR3 is TGCGCCAGCAGCCAAGATGAGGAGGGGAGGGACTATGGCTACACCTTC.

This clonotype is deemed medium-sized. CDR3: CASSQGVGRGKNEQYF. The CDR3 region has the DNA TGTGCCAGCAGCCAAGGTGTCGGCAGGGGGAAGAACGAGCAGTACTTC. This sequence joins TRBV3-1 and TRBJ2-7; 7 positions agree with TRBD1. The V gene's germline CDR1 is LGHDT and CDR2 YNNKEL (reference sequence). The CDR3 runs to 16 residues. The V and J ends lost 1 base and 5 bases, in that order; junction bases with no gene match: 11.

This clonotype appeared many times. This chain connects TRBV9 to TRBJ1-1, with 10 bases identical to TRBD1. The CDR3 runs 15 residues. The germline gives CDR1 SGDLS, CDR2 YYNGEE. The V and J ends lost 2 bases and 1 base, in that order; junction bases with no gene match: 2. CDR3 nucleotides: TGTGCCAGCAGCGTGGGACAGGGGCGGAACACTGAAGCTTTCTTT. It encodes CASSVGQGRNTEAFF.

This clonotype was observed many times. The V gene is TRBV20-1, the J gene TRBJ2-3; 9 positions agree with TRBD1. The CDR3 totals 16 residues. The J segment lost 2 bases and the V segment lost 7 bases, leaving 13 bases of the junction unmatched. CDR1 is DFQATT, CDR2 SNEGSKA, per germline (reference sequence). The CDR3 DNA reads as TGCAGTGTAGCCCTCAGACAGGGGGGAACCACAGATACGCAGTATTTT. It specifies CSVALRQGGTTDTQYF.

This clonotype occurred many times. V usage is TRBV20-1 and J usage is TRBJ2-3; unclear D gene. The CDR3 is 15 amino acids. The V end lost 0 bases, the J end lost 1 base, and 11 bases lay between the germline ends. Germline V lookup: CDR1 DFQATT, CDR2 SNEGSKA (reference sequence). The chain's CDR3 is CSARDPSYRTDTQYF. The CDR3 DNA reads TGCAGTGCTAGAGATCCCAGCTATCGCACAGATACGCAGTATTTT.

This clonotype came up many times. CDR3 nucleotides: TGTGCCAGCAGTTTATCAGGGTTCTATAATTCACCCCTCCACTTT. Translated: CASSLSGFYNSPLHF. This rearrangement joins TRBV27 to TRBJ1-6; the D is unclear. Looked up from germline, CDR1 is MNHEY and CDR2 is SMNVEV (reference sequence). Trimming stripped 0 bases from V and 3 bases from J, with 6 bases between. CDR3 size: 15 residues.

This clonotype is categorized as medium-sized. V and J are TRBV4-2 and TRBJ2-7; maybe TRBD2 (6 bases). Between the trimmed V and J ends, which lost 1 base and 0 bases, there was a span of 13 bases. CDR1 is LGHNA, CDR2 YNFKEQ, per germline. The CDR3 consists of 16 residues. CDR3 sequence (DNA): TGTGCCAGCAGCCAAGTGGGCGGGGATAGCTCCTACGAGCAGTACTTC. Its protein product is CASSQVGGDSSYEQYF.

This clonotype is judged medium-sized. V usage is TRBV29-1 and J usage is TRBJ2-1; unclear D gene. CDR1 and CDR2 from the germline V gene are SQVTM and ANQGSEA. With 4 bases removed from V and 10 bases from J, the gap between germline ends came to 8 bases. This CDR3 is 10 amino acids long. The CDR3 region is CSVGVPEQFF. The CDR3 DNA reads as TGCAGCGTTGGGGTACCCGAGCAGTTCTTC.

This clonotype counts as medium-sized. The J gene is TRBJ1-4, the V gene TRBV5-1; 7 nucleotides align to TRBD1. This CDR3 region has 15 residues. V shed 1 base and J 7 bases; nucleotides not matched to a gene: 7. Looked up from germline, CDR1 is SGHRS and CDR2 is YFSETQ. The CDR3 is CASSLMGQRAEKLFF. CDR3 sequence (DNA): TGCGCCAGCAGCTTGATGGGACAGCGAGCTGAAAAACTGTTTTTT.

This clonotype was found many times. The chain joins TRBV19 to TRBJ2-3, with D possibly TRBD1 on 5 matching bases. Per germline, CDR1 LNHDA and CDR2 SQIVND (reference sequence). The CDR3 consists of 17 residues. V dropped 3 bases and J dropped 3 bases, with 19 bases sitting between them. The CDR3 reads CASSIWLQGGWTDTQYF. The CDR3 DNA reads TGTGCCAGTAGTATCTGGCTGCAGGGTGGTTGGACAGATACGCAGTATTTT.

There are many counts of this clonotype. The chain recombines TRBV20-1 with TRBJ1-3, with unresolved D. This CDR3 has 11 residues. The germline CDR1 and CDR2 sequences are DFQATT and SNEGSKA (reference sequence). The V end was cut by 3 bases, the J end by 2 bases, with 2 bases between. As DNA, the CDR3 is TGCAGTGCTAGTGCTGGAAACACCATATATTTT. This translates into CSASAGNTIYF.

This clonotype was observed at least ten times. The V and J genes are TRBV19 and TRBJ2-2; D is undetermined. Germline CDR1 is LNHDA and CDR2 is SQIVND (reference sequence). The CDR3 extends over 15 amino acids. V lost 5 bases and J lost 4, with 14 bases in between. The CDR3 is CASSPPLAGTGELFF. CDR3 nucleotides: TGTGCCAGTAGTCCCCCGTTGGCAGGCACCGGGGAGCTGTTTTTT.